The next 28 T cell receptor beta chains were all read from a single sample in a study of long-term antiretroviral therapy in people with HIV. Sequencing relied on immunoSEQ assay v3.0, run at survey level. Only in-frame clones appear in the TCRdb table, and some are missing; sequencing was by immunoSEQ multiplex PCR. The sample contains 20,000 to 25,000 clones, around 80% of which appear only once. Sequenced here: unsorted PBMCs, sampled 1.2 years after starting antiretroviral therapy. All receptors derive from a woman between 40 and 55 years old with HIV.

The chain couples TRBV11-2 to TRBJ1-3; D unresolved. Germline loops: CDR1 SGHAT, CDR2 FQNNGV. The CDR3 covers 16 residues. Trimming left V 5 bases short and J 0 bases short, with 14 bases between. CDR3 amino acids: CASSPNVWASGNTIYF. In DNA, the CDR3 is TGTGCCAGCAGCCCCAACGTCTGGGCCTCTGGAAACACCATATATTTT.

V is TRBV18 and J is TRBJ2-5; no firm D call. Between the trimmed V and J ends, which lost 6 bases and 2 bases, there was a span of 16 bases. Germline assignment: CDR1 KGHSH and CDR2 LQKENI. The CDR3 is made up of 15 amino acids. DNA for the CDR3: TGTGCCAGCTCTCCTCCCCTCACTAAGCAAGAGACCCAGTACTTC. This codes for CASSPPLTKQETQYF.

The sample holds a few counts of this clone. The chain has TRBV7-9 and TRBJ2-2; 8 positions match TRBD2. Germline lookup yields CDR1 SEHNR and CDR2 FQNEAQ (reference sequence). The V gene end was trimmed by 1 base and the J gene end by 4 bases; junction bases not matched to a gene: 2. This CDR3 region has 15 residues. Written as DNA, the CDR3 is TGTGCCAGCAGCTTAGAGGGACTAGGCACCGGGGAGCTGTTTTTT. It specifies CASSLEGLGTGELFF.

This clone turned up a few times. The chain couples TRBV7-2 to TRBJ2-3, with 7 bases fitting TRBD2. V lost 5 bases, J lost 4 bases, and 9 bases stayed unmatched. CDR3 length: 15 residues. Germline V gene sequence: CDR1 SGHTA, CDR2 FQGNSA. The CDR3 here is CASSPRLARADTQYF. The CDR3 nucleotides are TGTGCCAGCAGCCCGAGACTAGCTCGGGCAGATACGCAGTATTTT.

V is TRBV27 and J is TRBJ2-2; D is unclear. Germline CDR1 reads MNHEY; CDR2 reads SMNVEV (reference sequence). V was trimmed by 1 base and J by 0 bases, leaving 15 bases between them. This CDR3 comprises 18 residues. The chain's CDR3 is CASSLLGLGPSNTGELFF. The CDR3 nucleotides are TGTGCCAGCAGTTTATTGGGTCTCGGGCCCTCGAACACCGGGGAGCTGTTTTTT.

J is TRBJ1-5 and V is TRBV2; TRBD1 is a possible D gene (6 bases). Germline CDR1 and CDR2: SNHLY and FYNNEI. This CDR3 has 15 amino acids. V was shortened by 5 bases and J by 1 base, with 12 bases between the two germline ends. The CDR3 DNA reads TGTGCCAGCAGTCAACAGGGACGGAGCAATCAGCCCCAGCATTTT. It codes for CASSQQGRSNQPQHF.

J is TRBJ1-1 and V is TRBV14; D not resolved. V lost 4 bases, J lost 4 bases, and 19 bases lay in between. The CDR3 loop spans 16 amino acids. Germline values: CDR1 SGHDN, CDR2 FVKESK. The CDR3 sequence is CASSPGMRYRTTEAFF. Here the CDR3 DNA reads TGTGCCAGCAGCCCGGGAATGCGGTATCGGACCACTGAAGCTTTCTTT.

The rearrangement uses TRBV19 and TRBJ2-6; D possibly corresponds to TRBD2 (6 bases). The CDR3 spans 15 residues. V shed 3 bases and J shed 1 base, with 7 bases lying between them. The germline CDR1 and CDR2 sequences are LNHDA and SQIVND (reference sequence). The CDR3 DNA is TGTGCCAGTAGTATCGGGGGATCTGGGGCCAACGTCCTGACTTTC. As protein: CASSIGGSGANVLTF. Combining the CDR3 with reference TRBV19 and TRBJ2-6 gives the whole variable domain DGGITQSPKYLFRKEGQNVTLSCEQNLNHDAMYWYRQDPGQGLRLIYYSQIVNDFQKGDIAEGYSVSREKKESFPLTVTSAQKNPTAFYLCASSIGGSGANVLTFGAGSRLTVL.

This clone was counted a few times. The chain has TRBV7-2 and TRBJ1-6; 8 positions match TRBD1. V lost 5 bases to trimming and J lost 7 bases; unmatched junction nucleotides: 7. Germline V gene data show CDR1 as SGHTA and CDR2 as FQGNSA. The length of the CDR3 is 15 residues. Here the CDR3 DNA reads TGTGCCAGCAGCATCGACAGGGGCGGAAATTCACCCCTCCACTTT. Amino acids: CASSIDRGGNSPLHF.

The chain joins TRBV2 to TRBJ2-1, with 13 bases that match TRBD2. Germline V CDR1 and CDR2: SNHLY, FYNNEI. Germline trimming cut 8 bases from V and 6 bases from J; bases unmatched to any gene: 4. This CDR3 spans 14 amino acids. The CDR3 here is CASRGLAGVNEQFF. CDR3 in DNA: TGTGCCAGCCGTGGACTAGCGGGAGTCAATGAGCAGTTCTTC.

The rearrangement uses TRBV19 and TRBJ1-5; tentative D call: TRBD1 (6 bases). The CDR3 runs 15 residues. The V gene's germline CDR1 is LNHDA and CDR2 SQIVND (reference sequence). Trimming pared 6 bases from V and 5 bases from J, leaving 17 bases between. The CDR3 sequence: CASSLKGGRYQPQHF. CDR3 nucleotides: TGTGCCAGTAGCTTGAAGGGGGGGAGGTATCAGCCCCAGCATTTT.

This chain connects TRBV27 to TRBJ2-5; TRBD2 might be the D (6 bases). Germline assignment: CDR1 MNHEY and CDR2 SMNVEV (reference sequence). This CDR3 is built from 15 residues. V was shortened by 0 bases and J by 1 base, with 9 bases between the two germline ends. This CDR3 is CASSLSAGFQETQYF. CDR3 bases: TGTGCCAGCAGTTTATCGGCGGGGTTCCAAGAGACCCAGTACTTC.

The V gene is TRBV7-8, the J gene TRBJ1-5; possible D gene TRBD1, 6 bases. The CDR3 is 14 residues long. Trimming took off 7 bases at V and 6 bases at J, with 16 bases between the two ends. Germline CDR1 reads SGHVS; CDR2 reads FQNEAQ. CDR3 amino acids: CASTLGGGSQPQHF. CDR3 DNA: TGTGCCAGCACCCTGGGGGGGGGCAGTCAGCCCCAGCATTTT.

This clone was detected a few times. V usage is TRBV2 and J usage is TRBJ1-2; the D is unclear. The CDR3 totals 12 residues. Germline V lookup: CDR1 SNHLY, CDR2 FYNNEI. Between the trimmed V and J ends, which lost 7 bases and 4 bases, there was a span of 10 bases. The DNA for the CDR3 is TGTGCCAGCACGGAGGAACTCTATGGCTACACCTTC. This encodes CASTEELYGYTF.

The rearrangement joins TRBV18 to TRBJ2-2; 7 positions agree with TRBD1. Germline V gene data show CDR1 as KGHSH and CDR2 as LQKENI. CDR3 length: 16 residues. After removal of 1 base from V and 5 bases from J, the junction contained 7 bases not matched to a gene. In DNA form, the CDR3 reads TGTGCCAGCTCACCACTCACAGGGGATCTGACCGGGGAGCTGTTTTTT. It yields the protein CASSPLTGDLTGELFF.

The V and J genes are TRBV4-1 and TRBJ1-1; perhaps TRBD1 as D (5 bases). The germline V gene has CDR1 MGHRA and CDR2 YSYEKL. Between the trimmed V and J ends, which lost 7 bases and 1 base, there was a span of 13 bases. There are 14 residues in the CDR3. CDR3 DNA: TGCGCCAGCAATCGGGGACGGGAGAACACTGAAGCTTTCTTT. This encodes CASNRGRENTEAFF.

V gene TRBV15 combines with J gene TRBJ1-1; no clear D. This CDR3 region has 15 residues. Trimming shortened V by 2 bases and J by 1 base, and 11 bases separated the two germline ends. CDR1 is LNHNV and CDR2 is YYDKDF in the germline V gene (reference sequence). CDR3: CATSRSGRSNTEAFF. The CDR3 DNA reads as TGTGCCACCAGCAGAAGTGGCAGATCGAACACTGAAGCTTTCTTT.

The rearrangement links TRBV11-3 to TRBJ2-7; a weak D match, TRBD2 (5 bases). Germline V gene lookup returns CDR1 SGHNT and CDR2 YENEEA. The V and J ends lost 3 bases and 5 bases respectively, with 8 bases between them. This CDR3 spans 12 amino acids. Here the CDR3 reads CASSLGADEQYF. The DNA of the CDR3 is TGTGCCAGCAGCTTGGGAGCGGACGAGCAGTACTTC.

The V call is TRBV5-1, the J call TRBJ2-1; 8 bases map to TRBD1. Germline assignment: CDR1 SGHRS and CDR2 YFSETQ. The CDR3 consists of 13 residues. V shed 3 bases, J shed 7 bases, and the junction held 3 bases outside the gene matches. The DNA of the CDR3 is TGCGCCAGCAGCTGGACAGGGTCGAATGAGCAGTTCTTC. Translated, it gives CASSWTGSNEQFF.

Here the CDR3 reads CASSLYGTSTGETQYF. For the CDR3, the DNA is TGTGCCAGCAGCTTATACGGGACTAGCACGGGCGAGACCCAGTACTTC. The chain couples TRBV7-6 to TRBJ2-5; 9 bases align to TRBD2. The J segment lost 5 bases and the V segment lost 2 bases, leaving 9 bases of the junction unmatched. In germline, CDR1 is SGHVS, CDR2 FNYEAQ. The CDR3 spans 16 residues.

This chain joins TRBV6-1 and TRBJ2-1; TRBD2 is a possible D gene (6 bases). The CDR3 has 14 residues. From germline, CDR1 is MNHNS and CDR2 SASEGT. Trimming took 1 base from V and 4 from J, leaving 8 bases between them. CDR3 in DNA: TGTGCCAGCAGTGAAGACGGGGGATACAATGAGCAGTTCTTC. As protein: CASSEDGGYNEQFF.

V and J are TRBV30 and TRBJ2-3; 12 bases are shared with TRBD2. Germline V gene data show CDR1 as GTSNPN and CDR2 as SVGIG (reference sequence). Trimming took 3 bases from V and 3 from J; bases not matched to a gene: 1. The CDR3 covers 14 residues. CDR3 in amino acids: CAWRTSGSTDTQYF. In DNA form, the CDR3 reads TGTGCCTGGAGGACTAGCGGGAGTACAGATACGCAGTATTTT.

The genes are TRBV7-6 and TRBJ1-1, with D possibly TRBD1 on 6 matching bases. The CDR3 runs 15 residues. V was shortened by 1 base and J by 4 bases, with 13 bases between the two germline ends. Germline-derived CDR1 and CDR2 are SGHVS and FNYEAQ. The chain's CDR3 is CASSLGSGGGTEAFF. The CDR3 DNA follows: TGTGCCAGCAGCTTAGGATCCGGGGGCGGCACTGAAGCTTTCTTT.

The chain has TRBV15 and TRBJ2-3; no definite D call. The germline V gene has CDR1 LNHNV and CDR2 YYDKDF (reference sequence). The CDR3 runs to 16 residues. V lost 0 bases, J lost 2 bases, and 12 bases lay in between. CDR3 region: CATSRERVTNTDTQYF. CDR3 nucleotides: TGTGCCACCAGCAGAGAACGGGTCACCAACACAGATACGCAGTATTTT.

The V call is TRBV7-9, the J call TRBJ2-1; weak D call: TRBD2 (5 bases). This CDR3 is built from 13 residues. Germline assignment: CDR1 SEHNR and CDR2 FQNEAQ (reference sequence). Between the trimmed V and J ends, which lost 8 bases and 7 bases, there was a span of 15 bases. CDR3 nucleotides: TGTGCCAGCCAACTAGTCACGGAGAATGAGCAGTTCTTC. Amino acid sequence: CASQLVTENEQFF. The variable domain in full, with the rest retrieved from reference TRBV7-9 and TRBJ2-1, is DTGVSQNPRHKITKRGQNVTFRCDPISEHNRLYWYRQTLGQGPEFLTYFQNEAQLEKSRLLSDRFSAERPKGSFSTLEIQRTEQGDSAMYLCASQLVTENEQFFGPGTRLTVL.

This clone was counted between two and nine times. DNA of the CDR3: TGTGCCAGCAGCCGTTTTCTCACAGACTCTAACTATGGCTACACCTTC. Protein product: CASSRFLTDSNYGYTF. The chain links TRBV5-6 to TRBJ1-2, with D uncertain. Trimming removed 4 bases from V and 0 bases from J, with 16 bases in between. Looked up from germline, CDR1 is SGHDT and CDR2 is YYEEEE. This CDR3 is 16 amino acids long. Looking up the rest from reference TRBV5-6 and TRBJ1-2 gives the full variable domain: DAGVTQSPTHLIKTRGQQVTLRCSPKSGHDTVSWYQQALGQGPQFIFQYYEEEERQRGNFPDRFSGHQFPNYSSELNVNALLLGDSALYLCASSRFLTDSNYGYTFGSGTRLTVV.

The rearrangement uses TRBV5-5 and TRBJ1-6, with TRBD1 as a possible D gene (6 bases). Germline V CDR1 and CDR2: SGHKS, YYEKEE (reference sequence). The V end was cut by 4 bases, the J end by 3 bases, with 14 bases between. The CDR3 has 16 amino acids. In DNA form, the CDR3 reads TGTGCCAGCAGCGGGCGGACAGCTATCTATAATTCACCCCTCCACTTT. This gives the protein CASSGRTAIYNSPLHF.

The gene calls are TRBV7-9 and TRBJ2-7, with 15 bases fitting TRBD2. Germline trimming cut 4 bases from V and 5 bases from J; bases unmatched to any gene: 9. The CDR3 has 17 amino acids. CDR1 is SEHNR, CDR2 FQNEAQ, per germline (reference sequence). The CDR3 spells CASSSGTSGRRRHEQYF. CDR3 nucleotides: TGTGCCAGCAGCTCCGGGACTAGCGGGAGGAGGAGACACGAGCAGTACTTC.